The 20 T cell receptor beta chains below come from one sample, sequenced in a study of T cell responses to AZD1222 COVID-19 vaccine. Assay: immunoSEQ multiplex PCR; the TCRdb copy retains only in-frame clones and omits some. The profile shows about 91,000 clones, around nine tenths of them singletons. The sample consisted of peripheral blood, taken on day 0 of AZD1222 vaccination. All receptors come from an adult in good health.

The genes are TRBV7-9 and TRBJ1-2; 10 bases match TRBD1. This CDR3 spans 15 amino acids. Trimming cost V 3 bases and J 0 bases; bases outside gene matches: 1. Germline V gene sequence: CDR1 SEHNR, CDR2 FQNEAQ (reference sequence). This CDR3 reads CASSFGTGANYGYTF. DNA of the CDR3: TGTGCCAGCAGCTTTGGGACAGGGGCTAACTATGGCTACACCTTC.

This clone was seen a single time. Here the CDR3 DNA reads TGTGCCAGCCTAGCGGGGGGGCTAGTCGAGCAGTACTTC. Translated: CASLAGGLVEQYF. The V and J genes are TRBV6-5 and TRBJ2-7; 12 bases line up with TRBD2. The CDR3 extends over 13 amino acids. Germline-derived CDR1 and CDR2 are MNHEY and SVGAGI. Trimming at V came to 8 bases and at J to 6 bases, leaving 5 bases not matched to a gene.

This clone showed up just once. The CDR3 is CSVTGTGEETQYF. CDR3 in DNA: TGCAGCGTCACCGGGACAGGTGAAGAGACCCAGTACTTC. This rearrangement joins TRBV29-1 to TRBJ2-5; 8 bases match TRBD1. After removal of 6 bases from V and 3 bases from J, the junction contained 6 bases not matched to a gene. This CDR3 region has 13 residues. The V gene's germline CDR1 is SQVTM and CDR2 ANQGSEA. The variable domain in full, completed from reference TRBV29-1 and TRBJ2-5, reads SAVISQKPSRDICQRGTSLTIQCQVDSQVTMMFWYRQQPGQSLTLIATANQGSEATYESGFVIDKFPISRPNLTFSTLTVSNMSPEDSSIYLCSVTGTGEETQYFGPGTRLLVL.

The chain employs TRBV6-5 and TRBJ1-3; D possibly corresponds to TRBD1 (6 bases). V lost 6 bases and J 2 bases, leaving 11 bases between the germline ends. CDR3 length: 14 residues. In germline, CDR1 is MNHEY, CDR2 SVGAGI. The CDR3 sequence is CASRPDSAGNTIYF. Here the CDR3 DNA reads TGTGCCAGCAGGCCGGACAGTGCTGGAAACACCATATATTTT.

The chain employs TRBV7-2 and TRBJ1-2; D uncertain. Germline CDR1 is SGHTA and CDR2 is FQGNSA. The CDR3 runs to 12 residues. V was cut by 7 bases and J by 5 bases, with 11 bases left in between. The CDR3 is CASKGINYGYTF. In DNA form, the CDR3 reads TGTGCCAGCAAGGGCATTAATTATGGCTACACCTTC.

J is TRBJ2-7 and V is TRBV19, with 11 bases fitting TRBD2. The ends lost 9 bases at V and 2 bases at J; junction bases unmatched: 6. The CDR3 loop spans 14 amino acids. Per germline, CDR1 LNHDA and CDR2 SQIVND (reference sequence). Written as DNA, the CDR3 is TGTGCCAGCGGGACTAGCGGTCTCCCCTACGAGCAGTACTTC. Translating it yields CASGTSGLPYEQYF.

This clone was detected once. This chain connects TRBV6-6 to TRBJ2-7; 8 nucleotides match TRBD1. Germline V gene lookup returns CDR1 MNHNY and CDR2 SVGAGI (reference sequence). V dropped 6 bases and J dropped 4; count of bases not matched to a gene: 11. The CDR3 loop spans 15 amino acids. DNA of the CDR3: TGTGCCAGCAGACCGGGGACAGGAGGTATTTACGAGCAGTACTTC. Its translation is CASRPGTGGIYEQYF.

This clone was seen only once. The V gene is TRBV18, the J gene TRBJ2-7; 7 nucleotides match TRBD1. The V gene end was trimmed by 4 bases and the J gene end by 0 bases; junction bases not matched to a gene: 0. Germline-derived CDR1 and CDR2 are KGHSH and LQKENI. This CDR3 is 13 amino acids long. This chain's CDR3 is CASSRDSSYEQYF. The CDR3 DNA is TGTGCCAGCTCACGGGACAGCTCCTACGAGCAGTACTTC.

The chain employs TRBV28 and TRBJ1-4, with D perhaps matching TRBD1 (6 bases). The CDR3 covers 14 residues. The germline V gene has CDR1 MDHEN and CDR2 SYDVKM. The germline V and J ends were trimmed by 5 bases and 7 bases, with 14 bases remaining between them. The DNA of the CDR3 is TGTGCCAGCAGTCCCGGGACAATGGGTGAAAAACTGTTTTTT. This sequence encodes CASSPGTMGEKLFF. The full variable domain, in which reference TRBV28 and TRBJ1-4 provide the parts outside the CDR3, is DVKVTQSSRYLVKRTGEKVFLECVQDMDHENMFWYRQDPGLGLRLIYFSYDVKMKEKGDIPEGYSVSREKKERFSLILESASTNQTSMYLCASSPGTMGEKLFFGSGTQLSVL.

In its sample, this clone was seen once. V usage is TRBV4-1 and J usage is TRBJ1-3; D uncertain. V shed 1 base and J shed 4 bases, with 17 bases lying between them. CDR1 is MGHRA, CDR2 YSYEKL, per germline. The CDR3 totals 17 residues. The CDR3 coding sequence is TGCGCCAGCAGCCAAGGCCCCTCGGGCCCTCTAGGAAACACCATATATTTT. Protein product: CASSQGPSGPLGNTIYF.

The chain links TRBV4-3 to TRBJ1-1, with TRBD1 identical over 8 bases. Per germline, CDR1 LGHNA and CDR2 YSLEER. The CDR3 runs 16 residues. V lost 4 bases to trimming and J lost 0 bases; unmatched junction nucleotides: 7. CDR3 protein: CASSLSQGAMNTEAFF. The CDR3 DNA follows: TGCGCCAGCAGCCTTAGCCAGGGGGCTATGAACACTGAAGCTTTCTTT.

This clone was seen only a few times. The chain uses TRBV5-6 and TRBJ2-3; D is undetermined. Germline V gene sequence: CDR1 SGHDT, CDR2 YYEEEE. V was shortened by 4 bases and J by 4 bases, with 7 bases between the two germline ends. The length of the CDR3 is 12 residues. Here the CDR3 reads CASSPWADTQYF. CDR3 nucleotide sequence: TGTGCCAGCAGCCCCTGGGCAGATACGCAGTATTTT. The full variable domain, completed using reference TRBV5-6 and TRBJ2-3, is DAGVTQSPTHLIKTRGQQVTLRCSPKSGHDTVSWYQQALGQGPQFIFQYYEEEERQRGNFPDRFSGHQFPNYSSELNVNALLLGDSALYLCASSPWADTQYFGPGTRLTVL.

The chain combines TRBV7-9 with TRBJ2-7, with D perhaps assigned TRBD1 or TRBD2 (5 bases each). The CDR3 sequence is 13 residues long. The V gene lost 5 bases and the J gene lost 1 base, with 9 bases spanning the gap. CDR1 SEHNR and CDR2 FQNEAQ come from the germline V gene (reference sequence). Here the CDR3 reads CASSPRESYEQYF. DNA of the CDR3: TGTGCCAGCAGCCCCAGGGAGTCCTACGAGCAGTACTTC.

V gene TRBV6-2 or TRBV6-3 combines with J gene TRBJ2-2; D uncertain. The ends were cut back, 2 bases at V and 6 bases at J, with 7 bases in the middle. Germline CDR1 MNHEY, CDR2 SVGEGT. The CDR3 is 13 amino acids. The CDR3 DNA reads TGTGCCAGCAGTTACATCGAATCCGGGGAGCTGTTTTTT. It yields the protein CASSYIESGELFF.

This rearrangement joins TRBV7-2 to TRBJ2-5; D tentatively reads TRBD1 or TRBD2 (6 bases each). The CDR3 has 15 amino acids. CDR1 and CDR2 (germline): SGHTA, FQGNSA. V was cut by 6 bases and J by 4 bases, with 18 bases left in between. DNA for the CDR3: TGTGCCAGCAGAAGAACGAAAGGGGGAGGAGAGACCCAGTACTTC. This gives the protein CASRRTKGGGETQYF.

The CDR3 sequence: CASSDRGYGYTF. DNA for the CDR3: TGTGCCAGCAGTGACCGCGGCTATGGCTACACCTTC. The V and J genes are TRBV6-1 and TRBJ1-2; D gene ambiguous. Germline loops: CDR1 MNHNS, CDR2 SASEGT. Trimming took off 3 bases at V and 4 bases at J, with 6 bases between the two ends. The CDR3 covers 12 residues.

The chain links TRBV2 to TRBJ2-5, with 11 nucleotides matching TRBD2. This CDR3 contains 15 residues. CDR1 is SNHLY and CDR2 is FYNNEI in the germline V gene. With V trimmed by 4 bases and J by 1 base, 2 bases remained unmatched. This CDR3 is CASSGTSGGQETQYF. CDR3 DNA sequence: TGTGCCAGCAGTGGAACTAGCGGGGGCCAAGAGACCCAGTACTTC.

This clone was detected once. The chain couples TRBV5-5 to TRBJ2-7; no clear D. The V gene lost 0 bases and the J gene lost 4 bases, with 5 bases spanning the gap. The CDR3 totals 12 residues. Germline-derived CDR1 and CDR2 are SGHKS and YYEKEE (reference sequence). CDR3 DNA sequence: TGTGCCAGCAGCTTGGGTCTTTACGAGCAGTACTTC. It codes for CASSLGLYEQYF. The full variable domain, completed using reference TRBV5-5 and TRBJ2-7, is DAGVTQSPTHLIKTRGQQVTLRCSPISGHKSVSWYQQVLGQGPQFIFQYYEKEERGRGNFPDRFSARQFPNYSSELNVNALLLGDSALYLCASSLGLYEQYFGPGTRLTVT.

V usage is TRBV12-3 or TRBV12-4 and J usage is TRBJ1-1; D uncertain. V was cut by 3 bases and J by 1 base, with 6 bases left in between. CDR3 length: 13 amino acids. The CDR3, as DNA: TGTGCCAGCAGTTTCGGAGAGAACACTGAAGCTTTCTTT. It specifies CASSFGENTEAFF.

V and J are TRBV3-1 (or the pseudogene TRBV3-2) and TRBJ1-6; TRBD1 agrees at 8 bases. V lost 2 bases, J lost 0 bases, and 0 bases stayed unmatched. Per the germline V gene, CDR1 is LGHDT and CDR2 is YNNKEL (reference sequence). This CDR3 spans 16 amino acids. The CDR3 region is CASSQTGGSYNSPLHF. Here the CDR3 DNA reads TGTGCCAGCAGCCAAACAGGGGGCTCCTATAATTCACCCCTCCACTTT.